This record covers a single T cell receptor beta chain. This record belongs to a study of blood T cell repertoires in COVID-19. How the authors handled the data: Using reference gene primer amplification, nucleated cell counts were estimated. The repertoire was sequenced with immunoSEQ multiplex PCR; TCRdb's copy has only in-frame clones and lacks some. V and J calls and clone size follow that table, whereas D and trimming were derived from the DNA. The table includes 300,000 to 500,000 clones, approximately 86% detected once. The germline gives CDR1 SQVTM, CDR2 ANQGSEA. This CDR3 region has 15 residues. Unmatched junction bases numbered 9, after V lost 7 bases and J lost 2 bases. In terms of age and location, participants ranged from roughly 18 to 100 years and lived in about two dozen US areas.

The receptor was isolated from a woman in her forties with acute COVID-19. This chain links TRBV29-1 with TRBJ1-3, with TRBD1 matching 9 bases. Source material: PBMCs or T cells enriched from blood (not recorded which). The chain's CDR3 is CSAARDRATGNTIYF. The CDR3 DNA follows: TGCAGCGCCGCTCGGGACAGGGCGACTGGAAACACCATATATTTT.